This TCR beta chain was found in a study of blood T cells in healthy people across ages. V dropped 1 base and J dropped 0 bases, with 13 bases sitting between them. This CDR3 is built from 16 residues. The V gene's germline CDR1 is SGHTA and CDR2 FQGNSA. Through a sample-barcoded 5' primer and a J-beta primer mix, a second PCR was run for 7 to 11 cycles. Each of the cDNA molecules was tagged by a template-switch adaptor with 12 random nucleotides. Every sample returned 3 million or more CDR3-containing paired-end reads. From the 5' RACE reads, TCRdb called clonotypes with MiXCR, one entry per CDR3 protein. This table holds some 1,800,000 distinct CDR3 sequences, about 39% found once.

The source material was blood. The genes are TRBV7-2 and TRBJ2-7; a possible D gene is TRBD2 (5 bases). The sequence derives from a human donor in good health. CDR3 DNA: TGTGCCAGCAGCTTAGTAAGCAGGAGGAGCTCCTACGAGCAGTACTTC. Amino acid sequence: CASSLVSRRSSYEQYF.